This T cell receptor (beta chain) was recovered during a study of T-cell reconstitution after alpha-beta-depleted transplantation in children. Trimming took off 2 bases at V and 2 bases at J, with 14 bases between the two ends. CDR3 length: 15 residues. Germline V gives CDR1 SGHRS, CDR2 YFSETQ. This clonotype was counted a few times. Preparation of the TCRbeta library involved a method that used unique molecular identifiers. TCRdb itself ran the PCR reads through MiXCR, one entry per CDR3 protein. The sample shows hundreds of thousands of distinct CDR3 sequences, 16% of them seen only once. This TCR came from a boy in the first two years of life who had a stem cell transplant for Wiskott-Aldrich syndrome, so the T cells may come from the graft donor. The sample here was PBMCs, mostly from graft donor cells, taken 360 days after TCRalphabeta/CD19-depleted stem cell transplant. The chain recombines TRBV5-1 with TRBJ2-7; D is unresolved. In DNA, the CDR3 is TGCGCCAGCAGCTTCCTTTTAGGGCAAACCTACGAGCAGTACTTC. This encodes CASSFLLGQTYEQYF. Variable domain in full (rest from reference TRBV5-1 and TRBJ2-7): KAGVTQTPRYLIKTRGQQVTLSCSPISGHRSVSWYQQTPGQGLQFLFEYFSETQRNKGNFPGRFSGRQFSNSRSEMNVSTLELGDSALYLCASSFLLGQTYEQYFGPGTRLTVT.